The rows below give T cell receptor beta chains drawn from one sample of a study of T cell responses to AZD1222 COVID-19 vaccine. TCRdb keeps only in-frame clones here, not all; method: immunoSEQ multiplex PCR. Among 150,000 or so clones listed, about 89% were seen once. Sample: peripheral blood, taken on day 0 of AZD1222 vaccination. All receptors come from an adult in good health. Both conserved end residues are trimmed from each CDR3. Clone size, where shown, is once, few, many, or a class for clones that have expanded.

v_call: TRBV4-1; clone_size: NA; cdr3_aa: ASSQGQGAVTDTQY
v_call: TRBV5-6; clone_size: NA; cdr3_aa: ASSWGQGWTEAF
v_call: TRBV5-1; clone_size: NA; cdr3_aa: ASSFGPLNDRPNTEAF
v_call: TRBV14; clone_size: NA; cdr3_aa: ASSRVVAGNTIY
v_call: TRBV11-2; clone_size: NA; cdr3_aa: ASSPPGTLYYEQY
v_call: TRBV3-1/TRBV3-2; clone_size: NA; cdr3_aa: ASSQAINTEAF
v_call: TRBV30; clone_size: NA; cdr3_aa: AWRLAGANVLT
v_call: TRBV5-6; clone_size: NA; cdr3_aa: ASKGGMGEQF
v_call: TRBV6-4; clone_size: NA; cdr3_aa: ASSESGGAGNYGYT
v_call: TRBV5-1; clone_size: NA; cdr3_aa: ASSSRQGTGNTIY
v_call: TRBV7-9; clone_size: few; cdr3_aa: ASSFITEAF
v_call: TRBV29-1; clone_size: NA; cdr3_aa: SVERGPEAF
v_call: TRBV7-2; clone_size: NA; cdr3_aa: ASSSMLAGFSYNSPLH
v_call: TRBV29-1; clone_size: NA; cdr3_aa: SVEVRGSTYEQY
v_call: TRBV4-3; clone_size: NA; cdr3_aa: ASSRGQGAPGVEGYT
v_call: TRBV5-5; clone_size: NA; cdr3_aa: ASRTSASYNEQF
v_call: TRBV6-6; clone_size: NA; cdr3_aa: ASRLGTEYEKLF
v_call: TRBV5-8; clone_size: NA; cdr3_aa: ASSPTGERRETQY
v_call: TRBV7-9; clone_size: NA; cdr3_aa: ASSLGPGRAYNSPLH
v_call: TRBV19; clone_size: NA; cdr3_aa: ASSLDRRSYEQY
v_call: TRBV5-1; clone_size: NA; cdr3_aa: ASSITGTEQY
v_call: TRBV10-1; clone_size: NA; cdr3_aa: ASSEWGGQTEAF
v_call: TRBV3-1/TRBV3-2; clone_size: NA; cdr3_aa: ASSHGGNTEAF
v_call: TRBV13; clone_size: NA; cdr3_aa: ASSSRGGTYEQY